This T cell receptor beta chain stems from a study of T cells after yellow fever vaccination. Study at large: SMART-Seq v4 Ultra Low Input prepared libraries from low-cell fractions. Study findings and constraints: Weaker, the secondary response had a peak occurring faster, on day 5 versus 15.

From the 5' RACE reads, TCRdb called clonotypes with MiXCR, one entry per CDR3 protein. Among around 250,000 distinct CDR3 sequences listed, approximately 5.2% were seen once. The CDR3 is 16 residues long. V gave up 2 bases and J gave up 5 bases, with 18 bases separating them. Germline assignment: CDR1 SGHVS and CDR2 FNYEAQ. This clonotype was recorded at least ten times. Its antigen remains unidentified. The receptor was isolated from a young man who received the YFV17D yellow fever vaccine. Sequencing used CD4+ T cells sorted from PBMCs, obtained on the day of the yellow fever booster vaccination. This rearrangement joins TRBV7-6 to TRBJ2-5, with TRBD1 as a possible D gene (6 bases). The CDR3 nucleotides read TGTGCCAGCAGCTTACTTTTTGGGGGCCTGGGGGAGACCCAGTACTTC. Translating gives CASSLLFGGLGETQYF.